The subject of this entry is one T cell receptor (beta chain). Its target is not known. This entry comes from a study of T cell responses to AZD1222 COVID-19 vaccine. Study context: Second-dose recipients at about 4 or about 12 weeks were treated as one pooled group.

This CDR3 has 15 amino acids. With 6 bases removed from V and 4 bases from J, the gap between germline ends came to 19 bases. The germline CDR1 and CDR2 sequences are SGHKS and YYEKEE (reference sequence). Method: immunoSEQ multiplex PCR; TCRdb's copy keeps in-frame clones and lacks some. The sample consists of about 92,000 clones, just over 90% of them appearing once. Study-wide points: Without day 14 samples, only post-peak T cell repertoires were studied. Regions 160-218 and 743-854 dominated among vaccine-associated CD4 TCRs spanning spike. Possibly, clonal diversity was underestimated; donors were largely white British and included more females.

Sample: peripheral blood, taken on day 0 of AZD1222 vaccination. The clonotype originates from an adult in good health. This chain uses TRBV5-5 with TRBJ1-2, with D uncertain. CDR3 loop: CASILHAGSTYGYTF. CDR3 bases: TGTGCCAGCATCCTGCACGCGGGCAGCACCTATGGCTACACCTTC.